The source of this TCR beta chain is a study of T cells expressing NK-cell markers. Study overall: Sequencing of TCR beta repertoires drew on sorted CD3+CD56+NKG2C+, CD3+CD56+NKG2C- and CD3+CD56-NKG2C+ T cells. Study results and caveats: Dominant NKG2C+ clonotypes made up roughly 1.0-8% of CD8+ T cells in a handful of donors.

TCRdb reanalyzed the 5' RACE reads, giving one entry per CDR3 protein sequence and no DNA. The ten most abundant clones cover about 10% of a sample with 300,000 to 500,000 distinct CDR3 sequences. CDR1 and CDR2 from the germline V gene are SGHRS and YFSETQ. The CDR3 loop spans 13 amino acids. On this clonotype itself: Antigen unknown.

The clonotype comes from a woman in her forties or fifties in good health. The chain links TRBV5-1 to TRBJ2-7; TCRdb lists TRBD1, though no DNA is available to test this call. The material sequenced was blood T cells: a sorted CD56 or NKG2C T cell subset, CD4+ or CD8+ T cells, or bulk PBMC T cells (not recorded which). The CDR3 sequence: CASSRSGTYEQYF.